This TCR beta chain is from a study of blood T cells in healthy people across ages. The length of the CDR3 is 18 residues. V lost 0 bases to trimming and J lost 3 bases; unmatched junction nucleotides: 11. Germline-derived CDR1 and CDR2 are SGDLS and YYNGEE. Using a J-beta primer mix together with a sample-barcoded 5' primer, a second PCR was run for roughly 6 to 12 cycles. From the 5' RACE reads, TCRdb called clonotypes with MiXCR, one entry per CDR3 protein. The repertoire consists of fewer than 1.5 million distinct CDR3 sequences, with 35% to 45% occurring once and the leading ten covering 7.9%. The receptor was isolated from a woman younger than 30 in good health. The specimen was blood. V is TRBV9 and J is TRBJ2-1; the match to TRBD1 covers 8 bases. This CDR3 is CASSVGGTTGVFYNEQFF. The CDR3 DNA sequence: TGTGCCAGCAGCGTAGGCGGTACGACAGGGGTGTTCTACAATGAGCAGTTCTTC. Using reference TRBV9 and TRBJ2-1 for the parts outside the CDR3, the full variable domain is DSGVTQTPKHLITATGQRVTLRCSPRSGDLSVYWYQQSLDQGLQFLIQYYNGEERAKGNILERFSAQQFPDLHSELNLSSLELGDSALYFCASSVGGTTGVFYNEQFFGPGTRLTVL.